This T cell receptor (beta chain) was found in a study of blood T cells in healthy people across ages. The use of a sample-barcoded 5' primer and a J-beta primer mix characterized a second PCR of about 7 to 12 cycles. TCRdb fed the 5' RACE reads into MiXCR, producing one record per CDR3 protein. Here the sample spans 540,000 or so distinct CDR3 sequences, 25% to 30% being singletons. Germline V gives CDR1 MRHNA, CDR2 SNTAGT. CDR3 length equals 12 residues. The V end lost 7 bases, the J end lost 0 bases, and 3 bases lay between the germline ends. Donor samples were obtained from healthy Caucasian individuals from Russia, aged roughly 6 to 95.

The chain links TRBV6-4 to TRBJ1-4, with D uncertain. The sequencing sample was made of blood. This sequence originates from a woman aged 70-85 years in good health. The CDR3 DNA reads as TGTGCCAGCAAGCCAACTAATGAAAAACTGTTTTTT. Translation gives CASKPTNEKLFF.